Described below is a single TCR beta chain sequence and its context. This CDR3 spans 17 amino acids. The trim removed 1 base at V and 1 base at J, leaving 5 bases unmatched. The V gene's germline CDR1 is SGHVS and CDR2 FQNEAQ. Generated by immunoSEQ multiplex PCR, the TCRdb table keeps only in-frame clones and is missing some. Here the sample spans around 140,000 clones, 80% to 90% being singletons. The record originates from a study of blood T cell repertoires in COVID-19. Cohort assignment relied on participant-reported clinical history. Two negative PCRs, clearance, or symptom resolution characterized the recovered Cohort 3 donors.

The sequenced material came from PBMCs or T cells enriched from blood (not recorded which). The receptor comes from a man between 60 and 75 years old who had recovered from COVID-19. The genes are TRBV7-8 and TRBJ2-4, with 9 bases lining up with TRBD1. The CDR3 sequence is CASSLEGTGWAKNIQYF. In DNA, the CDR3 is TGTGCCAGCAGCTTAGAAGGGACAGGGTGGGCCAAAAACATTCAGTACTTC.